This TCR beta chain was recovered during a study of CD8+CD57+ T cells in acquired aplastic anemia. Across the whole study: Average DNA yield from sorted CD4+ and CD8+ cells was approximately 3 ug.

The CDR3 is made up of 18 amino acids. CDR1 and CDR2 (germline): DFQATT, SNEGSKA (reference sequence). Unmatched junction bases numbered 23, after V lost 6 bases and J lost 3 bases. Genomic DNA served as template for TCR beta VDJ and CDR3 profiling. MiXCR was run by TCRdb on the reads, yielding one entry per CDR3 protein. The sample lists about 210,000 distinct CDR3 sequences; roughly 57% were seen once. General study points: Nearly 30 CD8+ CDR3 sequences were shared between patients and controls.

Turning to this clonotype: The antigen is not known.

The receptor was isolated from a human donor in good health. This chain links TRBV20-1 with TRBJ2-7; 7 nucleotides line up with TRBD2. The sequenced material came from sorted CD4+, CD8+, or CD8+CD57+ T cells (not recorded which) from PBMCs. This CDR3 is CSASSVGISGLPVYEQYF. CDR3 nucleotide sequence: TGCAGTGCCAGCAGCGTAGGGATTAGCGGGCTCCCAGTCTACGAGCAGTACTTC.